The 6 T cell receptor beta chains reported below all come from one sample, sequenced in a study of response to subunit inactivated influenza vaccine (dated by TCRdb to 2017 to 2018). The method behind the library was RT-PCR. The sequencer listed for this sample is Illumina HiSeq 2500. TCRdb reran the public reads through fastp at Q25 and MiXCR, keeping productive beta chains. Rows with one shared CDR3 protein collapse into an entry with the most common genes and DNA. This sample is represented by 650,000 or so distinct CDR3 sequences; about 14% of them were singletons. Of the sample, around 7.6% is held by the ten largest clones. Material: PBMCs from blood, obtained about 14 days before vaccination. These receptors all stem from a man in his forties or fifties who received an inactivated influenza vaccine. Donor details come from another sample of the same person, matched by shared clones.

V gene TRBV29-1 combines with J gene TRBJ2-7; a weak D match, TRBD1 (6 bases). Deletions cut 0 bases from V and 3 bases from J, with 15 bases between. CDR3 size: 15 residues. CDR1 is SQVTM and CDR2 is ANQGSEA in the germline V gene. CDR3 region: CSVEDPNGRGYEQYF. As DNA, the CDR3 is TGCAGCGTTGAAGATCCGAATGGCAGGGGCTACGAGCAGTACTTC.

This chain uses TRBV6-5 with TRBJ2-2, with 8 bases aligning to TRBD1. The CDR3 is 17 residues long. The germline gives CDR1 MNHEY, CDR2 SVGAGI. The ends lost 3 bases at V and 7 bases at J; junction bases unmatched: 13. CDR3 nucleotide sequence: TGTGCCAGCAGTTATGTGACCAGGACAGGGTTGTTCGGGGAGCTGTTTTTT. It yields the protein CASSYVTRTGLFGELFF.

This clonotype has a handful of counts. The chain has TRBV5-1 and TRBJ1-1; maybe TRBD1 (6 bases). Trimming shortened V by 6 bases and J by 1 base, and 13 bases separated the two germline ends. The CDR3 is made up of 14 amino acids. Germline V lookup: CDR1 SGHRS, CDR2 YFSETQ. In nucleotides, the CDR3 is TGCGCCAGCAAATCTCAGGGGCCGAACACTGAAGCTTTCTTT. Its translation: CASKSQGPNTEAFF. The whole variable domain, remainder taken from reference TRBV5-1 and TRBJ1-1, is KAGVTQTPRYLIKTRGQQVTLSCSPISGHRSVSWYQQTPGQGLQFLFEYFSETQRNKGNFPGRFSGRQFSNSRSEMNVSTLELGDSALYLCASKSQGPNTEAFFGQGTRLTVV.

This clonotype was seen a handful of times. V usage is TRBV4-1 and J usage is TRBJ2-1; 7 bases agree with TRBD1. This CDR3 has 17 residues. Germline V gene lookup returns CDR1 MGHRA and CDR2 YSYEKL. V lost 4 bases, J lost 0 bases, and 9 bases stayed unmatched. CDR3 in DNA: TGCGCCAGCAGCCCAGGACAGGCTCTGACCTCCTACAATGAGCAGTTCTTC. Its protein product is CASSPGQALTSYNEQFF.

This clonotype was seen repeatedly, ten times or more. V and J are TRBV28 and TRBJ2-1, with a possible D match to TRBD2 (6 bases). V was clipped by 4 bases and J by 4 bases, with 14 bases between them. Germline values: CDR1 MDHEN, CDR2 SYDVKM. CDR3 length: 15 amino acids. DNA of the CDR3: TGTGCCAGCAGTTACGGGAGAAGCTTTTACAATGAGCAGTTCTTC. Translation gives CASSYGRSFYNEQFF.

This chain uses TRBV12-3 or TRBV12-4 with TRBJ1-2; 7 bases map to TRBD1. CDR3 size: 14 residues. Trimming cost V 3 bases and J 3 bases; bases outside gene matches: 4. CDR3 region: CASSFRRGYYGYTF. The CDR3, as DNA: TGTGCCAGCAGTTTTCGCAGGGGGTACTATGGCTACACCTTC.